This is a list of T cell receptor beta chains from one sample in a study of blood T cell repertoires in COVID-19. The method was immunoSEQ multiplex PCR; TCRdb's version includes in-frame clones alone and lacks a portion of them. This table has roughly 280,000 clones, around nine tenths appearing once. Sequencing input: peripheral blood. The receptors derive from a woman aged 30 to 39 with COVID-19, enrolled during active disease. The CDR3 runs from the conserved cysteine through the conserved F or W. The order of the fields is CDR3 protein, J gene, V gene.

CASSTYRDTEAFF | TRBJ1-1 | TRBV19
CAWRLRGRGNTEAFF | TRBJ1-1 | TRBV30
CASSVSGTRQDTQYF | TRBJ2-3 | TRBV9
CASTLKRSSSGYNEQFF | TRBJ2-1 | TRBV2
CSFRAGPDTQYF | TRBJ2-3 | TRBV29-1
CASRGGAYEQYF | TRBJ2-7 | TRBV7-8
CASSLGGRGGTDEQFF | TRBJ2-1 | TRBV5-1
CASSIMGDTDTQYF | TRBJ2-3 | TRBV19
CASSSGTSYEQFF | TRBJ2-1 | TRBV28
CASSEDRRYSNQPQHF | TRBJ1-5 | TRBV2
CASSQAQTSGGFYEQYF | TRBJ2-7 | TRBV4-1
CASSLSAGGFHEQYF | TRBJ2-7 | TRBV5-1
CASSTLGEDYGYTF | TRBJ1-2 | TRBV6-6
CASSSATGSYGYTF | TRBJ1-2 | TRBV5-1
CASSFIRGGTGELFF | TRBJ2-2 | TRBV11-2
CASSSRQVDIQYF | TRBJ2-4 | TRBV19
CASSPGTGGNGYTF | TRBJ1-2 | TRBV5-1
CASSSPNSPLHF | TRBJ1-6 | TRBV27
CASSQSIGGSYGNQPQHF | TRBJ1-5 | TRBV3-1/TRBV3-2
CASSLTGVSSPLHF | TRBJ1-6 | TRBV5-1
CASGLAGDTDTQYF | TRBJ2-3 | TRBV9
CASSLSPHSNQPQHF | TRBJ1-5 | TRBV5-1
CASTPDSSYNEQFF | TRBJ2-1 | TRBV19
CACYTGTSVREQYF | TRBJ2-7 | TRBV30
CASSPPGGRETGELFF | TRBJ2-2 | TRBV7-2
CASSGTPGANVLTF | TRBJ2-6 | TRBV5-1
CASSFPTGLGSNYGYTF | TRBJ1-2 | TRBV19
CASSQEGGVTEAFF | TRBJ1-1 | TRBV3-1/TRBV3-2
CASSDPEGDRETQYF | TRBJ2-5 | TRBV6-4
CASTKGSLYNEQFF | TRBJ2-1 | TRBV13
CASSLVAGGNYEQYF | TRBJ2-7 | TRBV7-2
CAISTPGLAGNNEQFF | TRBJ2-1 | TRBV10-3
CASSQDLPGQGVTQYF | TRBJ2-5 | TRBV14
CASSPGGIRNEQFF | TRBJ2-1 | TRBV28
CASSDTGGRLFF | TRBJ1-4 | TRBV4-2
CASSLGLDTHGYTF | TRBJ1-2 | TRBV27
CASSGQDVTDTQYF | TRBJ2-3 | TRBV5-8
CASSTIGTGDEKLFF | TRBJ1-4 | TRBV28
CASSLGSGSSGAGYTF | TRBJ1-2 | TRBV5-6
CASSRDRGAYEQYF | TRBJ2-7 | TRBV7-9
CASSLGTSGREYVYEQYF | TRBJ2-7 | TRBV7-8
CASSGEDRAINEKLFF | TRBJ1-4 | TRBV28
CASTTDSYEQYF | TRBJ2-7 | TRBV2
CASTNSGANVLTF | TRBJ2-6 | TRBV5-6
CASGGDRRNQPQHF | TRBJ1-5 | TRBV28
CASRPSGAYEQYF | TRBJ2-7 | TRBV7-9
CATSRNRGNYGYTF | TRBJ1-2 | TRBV15
CASLWAANTEAFF | TRBJ1-1 | TRBV2